Shown below are 30 T cell receptor beta chains from a single sample sequenced in a study of blood T cell repertoires in COVID-19. The assay was immunoSEQ multiplex PCR, and TCRdb's table has in-frame clones only and misses some. Of 150,000 or so clones detected, around 82% appear once; the ten largest clones hold roughly 15%. Sequencing was performed on peripheral blood. The origin of the receptors is a human donor with acute or convalescent COVID-19. The donor label of this sample is uncertain.

This clone was picked up a small number of times. V usage is TRBV7-2 and J usage is TRBJ1-3; D uncertain. CDR1 SGHTA and CDR2 FQGNSA come from the germline V gene. The V end lost 3 bases, the J end lost 3 bases, and 12 bases lay between the germline ends. The CDR3 covers 15 residues. As DNA, the CDR3 is TGTGCCAGCAGCTTTCTGCTAGGGAGTGGAAACACCATATATTTT. Translation gives CASSFLLGSGNTIYF.

The CDR3 region is CASCLSSGGAEGYTF. Here the CDR3 DNA reads TGCGCCAGCTGCCTCTCGTCAGGGGGCGCTGAGGGCTACACCTTC. This rearrangement joins TRBV5-1 to TRBJ1-2, with 8 bases lining up with TRBD1. Germline CDR1 is SGHRS and CDR2 is YFSETQ. This CDR3 spans 15 amino acids. Trimming at V came to 7 bases and at J to 8 bases, leaving 16 bases not matched to a gene.

The genes are TRBV2 and TRBJ2-1, with a tentative D call TRBD1 (6 bases). This CDR3 comprises 13 residues. The V gene's germline CDR1 is SNHLY and CDR2 FYNNEI. The V gene lost 8 bases and the J gene lost 4 bases, with 12 bases spanning the gap. The chain's CDR3 is CASGAGDYNEQFF. Written as DNA, the CDR3 is TGTGCCAGCGGGGCAGGGGATTACAATGAGCAGTTCTTC.

The gene calls are TRBV27 and TRBJ1-6, with D maybe TRBD1 (6 bases). Trimming took off 0 bases at V and 6 bases at J, with 15 bases between the two ends. The germline V gene has CDR1 MNHEY and CDR2 SMNVEV (reference sequence). The CDR3 length is 17 residues. As DNA, the CDR3 is TGTGCCAGCAGTTTATCAAGCCGTACAGGGCGTAATTCACCCCTCCACTTT. This sequence encodes CASSLSSRTGRNSPLHF.

V is TRBV3-1 (or the pseudogene TRBV3-2) and J is TRBJ1-6, with TRBD1 identical over 7 bases. Germline V gives CDR1 LGHDT, CDR2 YNNKEL (reference sequence). The CDR3 is 16 residues long. The V segment lost 5 bases and the J segment 4 bases; nucleotides outside the gene matches: 8. The chain's CDR3 is CASSNRGGFYNSPLHF. The DNA for the CDR3 is TGTGCCAGCAGCAACAGGGGAGGCTTTTATAATTCACCCCTCCACTTT.

The chain joins TRBV7-9 to TRBJ1-2, with D uncertain. Per the germline V gene, CDR1 is SEHNR and CDR2 is FQNEAQ (reference sequence). The CDR3 runs 19 residues. V was shortened by 5 bases and J by 1 base, with 26 bases between the two germline ends. CDR3 bases: TGTGCCAGCAGCGGACGAGCGAGGGAGAGCAGCGTCCTTAACTATGGCTACACCTTC. Its protein is CASSGRARESSVLNYGYTF.

CDR3 DNA: TGTGCCTGGAGCACATTTGAAAAACTGTTTTTT. Translating it yields CAWSTFEKLFF. The gene calls are TRBV30 and TRBJ1-4; D gene ambiguous. This CDR3 is 11 amino acids long. Germline lookup yields CDR1 GTSNPN and CDR2 SVGIG (reference sequence). Between the trimmed V and J ends, which lost 3 bases and 7 bases, there was a span of 6 bases.

This clone was counted a few times. V gene TRBV6-5 combines with J gene TRBJ1-3; D call uncertain. Germline V gene data show CDR1 as MNHEY and CDR2 as SVGAGI. Trimming removed 4 bases from V and 0 bases from J, with 10 bases in between. This CDR3 spans 15 amino acids. The CDR3 reads CASSSAALSGNTIYF. CDR3 coding DNA: TGTGCCAGCAGTTCGGCGGCGCTCTCTGGAAACACCATATATTTT.

Regarding this clone: The same CDR3 also results from other DNA sequences found in this sample. V usage is TRBV30 and J usage is TRBJ1-5; 7 nucleotides match TRBD1. The CDR3 has 13 residues. Trimming took 4 bases from V and 2 from J; bases not matched to a gene: 2. Germline lookup yields CDR1 GTSNPN and CDR2 SVGIG (reference sequence). Here the CDR3 reads CAWTGQGNQPQHF. CDR3 in DNA: TGTGCCTGGACCGGACAGGGCAATCAGCCCCAGCATTTT.

This clone has just one count. V gene TRBV5-1 combines with J gene TRBJ1-2; TRBD1 matches 7 bases. The length of the CDR3 is 13 residues. Germline V gives CDR1 SGHRS, CDR2 YFSETQ. V was pared by 4 bases and J by 7 bases, with 7 bases of the junction left unmatched. The DNA for the CDR3 is TGCGCCAGCAGCGACAGGGAATCGGCTGGCTACACCTTC. Encoded protein: CASSDRESAGYTF. The complete variable domain, with remaining parts taken from reference TRBV5-1 and TRBJ1-2, reads KAGVTQTPRYLIKTRGQQVTLSCSPISGHRSVSWYQQTPGQGLQFLFEYFSETQRNKGNFPGRFSGRQFSNSRSEMNVSTLELGDSALYLCASSDRESAGYTFGSGTRLTVV.

A single count supports this clone. The J gene is TRBJ2-1, the V gene TRBV30, with D unresolved. V shed 0 bases and J shed 7 bases, with 10 bases lying between them. Germline V gene sequence: CDR1 GTSNPN, CDR2 SVGIG (reference sequence). This CDR3 comprises 13 residues. The CDR3 spells CAWSVNSRNEQFF. The CDR3 nucleotides read TGTGCCTGGAGTGTAAACTCGCGAAATGAGCAGTTCTTC.

This chain links TRBV11-2 with TRBJ2-5, with D tentatively TRBD2 (5 bases). CDR3 size: 15 residues. The germline V gene encodes CDR1 SGHAT and CDR2 FQNNGV. V lost 5 bases to trimming and J lost 4 bases, with 17 bases between them. CDR3 residues: CASSPRGSNPETQYF. The CDR3 region has the DNA TGTGCCAGCAGCCCGCGAGGGTCCAACCCAGAGACCCAGTACTTC.

Points on this clone: The sample contains more than one DNA sequence encoding this CDR3. The chain recombines TRBV6-5 with TRBJ1-2; TRBD1 agrees at 7 bases. Trimming cost V 5 bases and J 6 bases; bases outside gene matches: 6. The CDR3 spans 13 residues. CDR1 is MNHEY and CDR2 is SVGAGI in the germline V gene. Here the CDR3 reads CASSLTGVDGYTF. CDR3 DNA: TGTGCCAGCAGTCTTACAGGGGTCGATGGCTACACCTTC.

This clone was counted between two and nine times. The chain carries TRBV10-3 and TRBJ1-1, with 7 bases lining up with TRBD1. V shed 6 bases and J 0 bases; nucleotides not matched to a gene: 4. The V gene's germline CDR1 is ENHRY and CDR2 SYGVKD. The CDR3 has 14 residues. CDR3 loop: CAIRDRKLNTEAFF. CDR3 sequence (DNA): TGTGCCATCAGGGACAGGAAATTGAACACTGAAGCTTTCTTT.

The rearrangement links TRBV14 to TRBJ1-3; no clear D gene. Germline V gene sequence: CDR1 SGHDN, CDR2 FVKESK. Trimming stripped 0 bases from V and 2 bases from J, with 8 bases between. This CDR3 has 15 residues. In DNA form, the CDR3 reads TGTGCCAGCAGCCAAGATATACAAGCTGGAAACACCATATATTTT. This encodes CASSQDIQAGNTIYF.

CDR3 nucleotides: TGTGCCAGCAGTGAAGGGGGGACAGGGGGCGTTTCTGGCTACACCTTC. Residues: CASSEGGTGGVSGYTF. The chain links TRBV6-1 to TRBJ1-2, with 12 bases fitting TRBD1. Germline V gene lookup returns CDR1 MNHNS and CDR2 SASEGT. The CDR3 covers 16 residues. J gave up 7 bases and V 1 base, and 7 bases lay outside the gene matches.

The count of this clone is one. CDR3 DNA sequence: TGTGCCAGCAGCCAAGACACGTACTATAATTCACCCCTCCACTTT. This codes for CASSQDTYYNSPLHF. This chain connects TRBV6-2 or TRBV6-3 to TRBJ1-6; unclear D gene. V was pared by 6 bases and J by 3 bases, with 12 bases between. CDR3 length equals 15 residues. Germline V gives CDR1 MNHEY, CDR2 SVGEGT.

J is TRBJ2-5 and V is TRBV19; D is uncertain. The length of the CDR3 is 16 residues. Trimming cost V 3 bases and J 0 bases, with 14 bases left between them. Germline values: CDR1 LNHDA, CDR2 SQIVND (reference sequence). CDR3: CASSIGAIRYQETQYF. CDR3 bases: TGTGCCAGTAGTATCGGAGCGATTCGGTACCAAGAGACCCAGTACTTC.

The rearrangement links TRBV11-3 to TRBJ2-2, with TRBD1 identical over 7 bases. With V trimmed by 5 bases and J by 6 bases, 9 bases remained unmatched. This CDR3 comprises 15 residues. Germline V CDR1 and CDR2: SGHNT, YENEEA. CDR3 amino acids: CASSPREGAAGELFF. The DNA for the CDR3 is TGTGCCAGCAGCCCCCGCGAGGGGGCGGCCGGGGAGCTGTTTTTT. The variable domain in full, with the rest retrieved from reference TRBV11-3 and TRBJ2-2, is EAGVVQSPRYKIIEKKQPVAFWCNPISGHNTLYWYLQNLGQGPELLIRYENEEAVDDSQLPKDRFSAERLKGVDSTLKIQPAELGDSAVYLCASSPREGAAGELFFGEGSRLTVL.

V gene TRBV30 combines with J gene TRBJ2-3; tentative D call: TRBD2 (6 bases). Germline V CDR1 and CDR2: GTSNPN, SVGIG (reference sequence). With 0 bases removed from V and 0 bases from J, the gap between germline ends came to 13 bases. The length of the CDR3 is 16 residues. The CDR3 protein is CAWSVGWRGSTDTQYF. The CDR3 region has the DNA TGTGCCTGGAGTGTGGGTTGGCGGGGTAGCACAGATACGCAGTATTTT.

The rearrangement links TRBV29-1 to TRBJ1-2; 10 bases match TRBD1. The CDR3 spans 13 residues. Trimming at V came to 4 bases and at J to 2 bases, leaving 1 base not matched to a gene. The germline V gene has CDR1 SQVTM and CDR2 ANQGSEA. In DNA form, the CDR3 reads TGCAGCGTTGGGGGACAGGGGAACTATGGCTACACCTTC. Protein product: CSVGGQGNYGYTF.

V and J are TRBV4-2 and TRBJ2-7, with D perhaps TRBD2 (6 bases). V shed 3 bases and J shed 5 bases, with 17 bases lying between them. The CDR3 has 15 amino acids. Germline V gene lookup returns CDR1 LGHNA and CDR2 YNFKEQ. This chain's CDR3 is CASSQAGRGMNEQYF. For the CDR3, the DNA is TGTGCCAGCAGCCAGGCGGGACGGGGTATGAACGAGCAGTACTTC.

The chain's CDR3 is CAISSGEGYTF. In DNA, the CDR3 is TGTGCCATCAGTTCGGGAGAAGGCTACACCTTC. The V call is TRBV10-3, the J call TRBJ1-2, with D unresolved. Looked up from germline, CDR1 is ENHRY and CDR2 is SYGVKD. With 5 bases removed from V and 8 bases from J, the gap between germline ends came to 9 bases. The CDR3 consists of 11 residues.

In this sample, this clone turned up once. The V gene is TRBV30, the J gene TRBJ1-2; weak D call: TRBD1 (6 bases). Germline lookup yields CDR1 GTSNPN and CDR2 SVGIG (reference sequence). Trimming stripped 5 bases from V and 1 base from J, with 8 bases between. The CDR3 totals 12 residues. CDR3 sequence (DNA): TGTGCCTGGGGGACACGTAACTATGGCTACACCTTC. Its translation: CAWGTRNYGYTF.

This clone was counted once. This rearrangement joins TRBV6-2 or TRBV6-3 to TRBJ1-1, with D uncertain. This CDR3 comprises 13 residues. The V gene's germline CDR1 is MNHEY and CDR2 SVGEGT. V lost 2 bases and J 4 bases, leaving 8 bases between the germline ends. DNA for the CDR3: TGTGCCAGCAGTTACCTCAGTACCACTGAAGCTTTCTTT. Residues: CASSYLSTTEAFF.

The chain uses TRBV28 and TRBJ2-7; 9 bases match TRBD1. The germline V gene encodes CDR1 MDHEN and CDR2 SYDVKM. The CDR3 is 14 residues long. J gave up 5 bases and V 6 bases, and 8 bases lay outside the gene matches. The CDR3 sequence is CASRSTGQGNEQYF. CDR3 in DNA: TGTGCCAGCAGGTCGACGGGACAGGGTAACGAGCAGTACTTC.

The chain has TRBV4-1 and TRBJ1-2; TRBD1 aligns across 10 bases. From germline, CDR1 is MGHRA and CDR2 YSYEKL. This CDR3 contains 16 residues. Unmatched junction bases numbered 8, after V lost 1 base and J lost 6 bases. CDR3 DNA: TGCGCCAGCAGCCAAGGCAGGACAGGGGGGTGGCATGGCTACACCTTC. It yields the protein CASSQGRTGGWHGYTF.

This clone has a single count. V and J are TRBV5-1 and TRBJ2-2, with a tentative D call TRBD1 (5 bases). V lost 4 bases and J 5 bases, leaving 12 bases between the germline ends. Germline CDR1 SGHRS, CDR2 YFSETQ. The CDR3 is 14 amino acids. CDR3 sequence: CASSPLGVTGELFF. DNA for the CDR3: TGCGCCAGCAGCCCCCTAGGGGTTACCGGGGAGCTGTTTTTT.

The chain uses TRBV5-1 and TRBJ1-1; 7 nucleotides match TRBD1. Germline loops: CDR1 SGHRS, CDR2 YFSETQ. The length of the CDR3 is 14 residues. V was clipped by 5 bases and J by 5 bases; unmatched bases: 9. The CDR3 nucleotides read TGCGCCAGCAGGAAACAGGGGAGTCAGACTGAAGCTTTCTTT. Translation: CASRKQGSQTEAFF.

The chain couples TRBV6-5 to TRBJ1-1; D call uncertain. CDR1 and CDR2 from the germline V gene are MNHEY and SVGAGI. Trimming removed 2 bases at V and 3 bases at J, with 7 bases between. The CDR3 totals 13 residues. The CDR3 DNA sequence: TGTGCCAGCAGTTACGACTCCCACACTGAAGCTTTCTTT. As protein: CASSYDSHTEAFF.